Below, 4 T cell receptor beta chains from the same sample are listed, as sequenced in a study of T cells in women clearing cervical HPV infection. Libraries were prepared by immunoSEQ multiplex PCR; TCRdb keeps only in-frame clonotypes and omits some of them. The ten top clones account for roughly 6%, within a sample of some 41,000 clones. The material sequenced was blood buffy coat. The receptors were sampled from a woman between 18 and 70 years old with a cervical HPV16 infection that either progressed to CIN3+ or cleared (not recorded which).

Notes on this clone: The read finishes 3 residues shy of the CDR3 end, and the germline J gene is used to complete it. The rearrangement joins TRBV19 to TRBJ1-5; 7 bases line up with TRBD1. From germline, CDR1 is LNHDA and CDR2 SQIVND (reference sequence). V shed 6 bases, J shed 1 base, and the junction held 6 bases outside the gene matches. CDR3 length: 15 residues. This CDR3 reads CASRGQKGSNQPQHF. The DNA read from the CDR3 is TGTGCCAGTAGGGGACAGAAGGGGAGCAATCAGCCC.

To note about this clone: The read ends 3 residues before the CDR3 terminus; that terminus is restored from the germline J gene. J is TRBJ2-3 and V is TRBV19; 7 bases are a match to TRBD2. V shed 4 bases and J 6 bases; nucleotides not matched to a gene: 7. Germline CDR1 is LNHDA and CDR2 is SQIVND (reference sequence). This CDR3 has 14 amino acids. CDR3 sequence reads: CASSSGSAMDTQYF. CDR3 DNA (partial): TGTGCCAGTAGTAGCGGGAGCGCGATGGATACG.

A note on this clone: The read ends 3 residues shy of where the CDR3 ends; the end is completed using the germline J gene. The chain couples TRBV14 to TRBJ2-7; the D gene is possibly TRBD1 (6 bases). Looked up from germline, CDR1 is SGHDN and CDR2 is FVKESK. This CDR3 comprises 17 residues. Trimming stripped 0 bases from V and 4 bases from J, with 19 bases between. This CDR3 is CASSQDWGQASFYEQYF. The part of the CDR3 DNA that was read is TGTGCCAGCAGCCAAGATTGGGGGCAGGCCTCGTTTTACGAG.

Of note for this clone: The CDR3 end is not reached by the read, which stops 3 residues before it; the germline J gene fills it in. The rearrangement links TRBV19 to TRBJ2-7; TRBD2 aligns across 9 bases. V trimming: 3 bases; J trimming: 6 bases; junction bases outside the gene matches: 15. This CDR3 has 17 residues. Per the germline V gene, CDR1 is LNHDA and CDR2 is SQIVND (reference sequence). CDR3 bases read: TGTGCCAGTAGTATCAGGTCGGTGGTTAGCGGGAGCGGCGAG. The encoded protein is CASSIRSVVSGSGE. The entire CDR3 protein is CASSIRSVVSGSGEQYF. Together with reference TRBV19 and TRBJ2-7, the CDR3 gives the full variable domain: DGGITQSPKYLFRKEGQNVTLSCEQNLNHDAMYWYRQDPGQGLRLIYYSQIVNDFQKGDIAEGYSVSREKKESFPLTVTSAQKNPTAFYLCASSIRSVVSGSGEQYFGPGTRLTVT.